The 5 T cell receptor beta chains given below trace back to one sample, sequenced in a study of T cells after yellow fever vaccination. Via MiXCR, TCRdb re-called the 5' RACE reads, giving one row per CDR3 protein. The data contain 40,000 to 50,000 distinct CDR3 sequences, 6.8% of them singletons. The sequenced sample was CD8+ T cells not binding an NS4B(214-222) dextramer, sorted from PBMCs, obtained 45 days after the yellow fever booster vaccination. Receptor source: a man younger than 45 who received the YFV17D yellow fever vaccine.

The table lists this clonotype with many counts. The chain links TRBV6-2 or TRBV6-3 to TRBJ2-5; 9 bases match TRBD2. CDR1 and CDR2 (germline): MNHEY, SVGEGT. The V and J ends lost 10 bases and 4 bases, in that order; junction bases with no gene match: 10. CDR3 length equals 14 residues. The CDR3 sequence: CATSLAGDGETQYF. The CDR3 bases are TGTGCCACCTCATTAGCGGGAGATGGAGAGACCCAGTACTTC.

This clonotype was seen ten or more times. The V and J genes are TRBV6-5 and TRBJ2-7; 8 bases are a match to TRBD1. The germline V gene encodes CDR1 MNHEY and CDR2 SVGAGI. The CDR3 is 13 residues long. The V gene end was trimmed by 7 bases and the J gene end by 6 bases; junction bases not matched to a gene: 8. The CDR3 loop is CASTTGAESEQYF. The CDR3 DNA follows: TGTGCCAGCACGACAGGGGCGGAAAGCGAGCAGTACTTC.

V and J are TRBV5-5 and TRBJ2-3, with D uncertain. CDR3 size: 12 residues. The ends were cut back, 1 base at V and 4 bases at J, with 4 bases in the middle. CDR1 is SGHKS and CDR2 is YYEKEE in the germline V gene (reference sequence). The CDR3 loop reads CASSLLSDTQYF. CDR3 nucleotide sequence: TGTGCCAGCAGCTTGTTGTCAGATACGCAGTATTTT. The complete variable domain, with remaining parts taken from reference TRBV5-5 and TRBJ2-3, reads DAGVTQSPTHLIKTRGQQVTLRCSPISGHKSVSWYQQVLGQGPQFIFQYYEKEERGRGNFPDRFSARQFPNYSSELNVNALLLGDSALYLCASSLLSDTQYFGPGTRLTVL.

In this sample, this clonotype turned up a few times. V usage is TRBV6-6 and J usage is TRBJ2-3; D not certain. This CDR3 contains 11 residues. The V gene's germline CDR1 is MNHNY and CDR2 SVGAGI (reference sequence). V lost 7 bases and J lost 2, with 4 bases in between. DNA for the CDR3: TGTGCCAGCATCCACACAGATACGCAGTATTTT. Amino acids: CASIHTDTQYF.

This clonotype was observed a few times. DNA of the CDR3: TGTGCCAGCAGGCCGTCGCGGTACCAAGAGACCCAGTACTTC. Translated: CASRPSRYQETQYF. The chain combines TRBV7-2 with TRBJ2-5; D remains ambiguous. The germline V and J ends were trimmed by 6 bases and 0 bases, with 11 bases remaining between them. The CDR3 length is 14 residues. CDR1 and CDR2 from the germline V gene are SGHTA and FQGNSA.